This T cell receptor (beta chain) was captured by sequencing in a study of regulatory T cells in long-lasting Graves disease. Findings and caveats of the study: Peripheral blood was the sole material, not thyroid tissue. Few sampled subjects may have lowered accuracy.

The sample's time point: persistent/refractory GD, antithyroid drugs over 5 years with positive TRAb. PBMC-derived RNA was used for the TCR library. Patients with Graves' disease were diagnosed by American Thyroid Association guidelines. On this clonotype: Its antigen is still unknown.

The germline V gene encodes CDR1 MNHEY and CDR2 SVGEGT. V was trimmed by 6 bases and J by 8 bases, leaving 22 bases between them. The CDR3 extends over 15 amino acids. Researchers made TCR beta libraries by using iRepertoire HTBI primers and running Arm-PCR on CDR3 regions. TCRdb recomputed calls from the multiplex PCR reads with MiXCR, one row per CDR3 protein. This sample yields about 310,000 distinct CDR3 sequences, of which around 21% are seen a single time; 56% belongs to the top ten. This clonotype originated in a female donor with Graves disease. V usage is TRBV6-2 or TRBV6-3 and J usage is TRBJ1-2; tentative D call: TRBD1 (6 bases). The sequencing used peripheral blood mononuclear cells (PBMCs), collected when the disease was refractory, from a patient treated with antithyroid drugs. CDR3 DNA sequence: TGTGCCAGCAGCCTTAGGATACAGGGACGGTACGGCTACACCTTC. As protein: CASSLRIQGRYGYTF.